Shown below are 20 T cell receptor beta chains from a single sample sequenced in a study of vaccination effects on CD4 cells after COVID-19. Profiling relied on immunoSEQ multiplex PCR, and the TCRdb table lists in-frame clones only, not all of them. Of 25,000 to 40,000 clones listed, around 80% are singletons. Their cognate antigens are unknown. Sequencing was preceded by expansion of antigen-specific CD4+ T cells with viral peptide pools in the ViraFEST assay. Subsequent to roughly 9 days of culture, CD4+ T cells were isolated. Subjects were given two BNT162b2 or mRNA-1273 vaccine doses. Sample: CD4+ T cells from PBMCs cultured with HCoV-NL63 spike peptides, taken after COVID-19 vaccination. Receptors were obtained from a human donor who received a COVID-19 vaccine. Some clones in this sample may be carry-over from other donors' samples.

The chain combines TRBV5-6 with TRBJ2-5; unclear D gene. Germline loops: CDR1 SGHDT, CDR2 YYEEEE. V was clipped by 0 bases and J by 5 bases, with 8 bases between them. This CDR3 contains 13 residues. The CDR3 sequence: CASSLESRETQYF. Here the CDR3 DNA reads TGTGCCAGCAGCTTGGAATCTCGGGAGACCCAGTACTTC.

J is TRBJ1-1 and V is TRBV7-2, with D tentatively TRBD1 (5 bases). The CDR3 has 15 residues. Germline loops: CDR1 SGHTA, CDR2 FQGNSA. Trimming removed 1 base at V and 0 bases at J, with 9 bases between. CDR3 sequence (DNA): TGTGCCAGCAGCTTAGGCTGGGGCTTGAACACTGAAGCTTTCTTT. Translated: CASSLGWGLNTEAFF.

The rearrangement joins TRBV24-1 to TRBJ1-2; no definite D call. Trimming removed 4 bases at V and 5 bases at J, with 13 bases between. CDR1 and CDR2 (germline): KGHDR, SFDVKD. CDR3 size: 14 residues. The CDR3, as DNA: TGTGCCACCAGTGAGAGTGGAAGTCAATATGGCTACACCTTC. It encodes CATSESGSQYGYTF.

This rearrangement joins TRBV3-1 (or the pseudogene TRBV3-2) to TRBJ2-7; 8 nucleotides match TRBD1. Germline V lookup: CDR1 LGHDT, CDR2 YNNKEL (reference sequence). CDR3 size: 11 residues. The J segment lost 5 bases and the V segment lost 8 bases, leaving 2 bases of the junction unmatched. In DNA form, the CDR3 reads TGTGCCAGCTCAGGGGGCCACGAGCAGTACGTC. Translating gives CASSGGHEQYV.

The chain couples TRBV19 to TRBJ1-4, with TRBD1 matching 8 bases. This CDR3 contains 14 residues. Germline lookup yields CDR1 LNHDA and CDR2 SQIVND (reference sequence). The trim removed 7 bases at V and 10 bases at J, leaving 11 bases unmatched. The chain's CDR3 is CASTTDRDGVKLFF. CDR3 nucleotides: TGTGCCAGTACGACGGACAGGGACGGAGTAAAACTGTTTTTT.

This clone has just a few counts. CDR3 sequence (DNA): TGTGCCAGCAGTGGTCGAGGGGGGAACACCGGGGAGCTGTTTTTT. Amino acid sequence: CASSGRGGNTGELFF. V usage is TRBV6-2 or TRBV6-3 and J usage is TRBJ2-2; D may be TRBD1 (6 bases). With 5 bases removed from V and 1 base from J, the gap between germline ends came to 11 bases. In germline, CDR1 is MNHEY, CDR2 SVGEGT. The CDR3 is 15 amino acids.

The chain couples TRBV25-1 to TRBJ2-5, with D possibly matching TRBD1 (6 bases). From germline, CDR1 is MGHDK and CDR2 SYGVNS. V dropped 8 bases and J dropped 5 bases, with 15 bases sitting between them. The CDR3 runs 13 residues. The CDR3 coding sequence is TGTGCCAGCCGCGCACAGGGTTCGGAGACCCAGTACTTC. Amino acids: CASRAQGSETQYF.

This sequence joins TRBV19 and TRBJ1-1, with 9 bases aligning to TRBD1. V shed 6 bases, J shed 3 bases, and the junction held 8 bases outside the gene matches. Germline CDR1 reads LNHDA; CDR2 reads SQIVND (reference sequence). The CDR3 spans 15 residues. CDR3 sequence: CASRSDRGWDTEAFF. The CDR3, as DNA: TGTGCCAGTAGGTCGGACAGGGGCTGGGACACTGAAGCTTTCTTT.

V usage is TRBV2 and J usage is TRBJ2-5; no definite D call. Germline V lookup: CDR1 SNHLY, CDR2 FYNNEI. The CDR3 is 13 amino acids. V was shortened by 8 bases and J by 7 bases, with 17 bases between the two germline ends. CDR3 amino acids: CASAAMLGATQYF. CDR3 coding DNA: TGTGCCAGCGCGGCGATGCTAGGAGCGACCCAGTACTTC.

V is TRBV7-9 and J is TRBJ1-1; unclear D gene. The CDR3 loop spans 14 amino acids. V gave up 4 bases and J gave up 7 bases, with 16 bases separating them. Germline loops: CDR1 SEHNR, CDR2 FQNEAQ (reference sequence). The CDR3 loop is CASSSYDGLGEAFF. DNA for the CDR3: TGTGCCAGCAGCTCATACGATGGGTTGGGTGAAGCTTTCTTT.

The CDR3 region has the DNA TGTGCCAGCAGAGACCGCCCCCGGGGGACTGAAGCTTTCTTT. Protein: CASRDRPRGTEAFF. The gene calls are TRBV21-1 and TRBJ1-1. TRBV21-1 is a recognized pseudogene. This CDR3 has 14 residues.

This chain connects TRBV5-1 to TRBJ1-4; 7 bases agree with TRBD1. CDR1 is SGHRS and CDR2 is YFSETQ in the germline V gene. This CDR3 region has 16 residues. The V segment lost 4 bases and the J segment 3 bases; nucleotides outside the gene matches: 9. The CDR3: CASSRTTGEANEKLFF. The CDR3 DNA reads as TGCGCCAGCAGCCGTACCACAGGGGAGGCTAATGAAAAACTGTTTTTT.

This clone was observed a handful of times. This chain connects TRBV5-4 to TRBJ2-5; 7 bases line up with TRBD1. V gave up 4 bases and J gave up 3 bases; unmatched junction bases: 3. CDR3 length: 13 amino acids. Germline CDR1 and CDR2: SGHNT and YYREEE (reference sequence). CDR3 sequence (DNA): TGTGCCAGCAGCCAGGACAGGAAAGAGACCCAGTACTTC. Translation gives CASSQDRKETQYF.

The chain combines TRBV6-1 with TRBJ1-3, with D unclear. V lost 3 bases and J 4 bases, leaving 7 bases between the germline ends. CDR1 is MNHNS and CDR2 is SASEGT in the germline V gene. The length of the CDR3 is 13 residues. The CDR3 region has the DNA TGTGCCAGCAGTGACCCTATCGGAAACACCATATATTTT. It yields the protein CASSDPIGNTIYF.

The V and J genes are TRBV30 and TRBJ1-6, with D hard to call. Trimming removed 6 bases from V and 0 bases from J, with 12 bases in between. CDR1 is GTSNPN and CDR2 is SVGIG in the germline V gene (reference sequence). This CDR3 spans 15 amino acids. The CDR3 reads CACSGLLSYNSPLHF. CDR3 DNA: TGTGCCTGCTCAGGACTTCTCTCCTATAATTCACCCCTCCACTTT.

The CDR3 reads CASSVQGTEAFF. CDR3 bases: TGTGCCAGCAGCGTACAGGGCACTGAAGCTTTCTTT. V and J are TRBV6-5 and TRBJ1-1, with D perhaps TRBD1 (6 bases). This CDR3 contains 12 residues. The V end was cut by 6 bases, the J end by 4 bases, with 9 bases between. CDR1 and CDR2 (germline): MNHEY, SVGAGI.

The chain carries TRBV28 and TRBJ1-4, with D hard to call. The V and J ends lost 5 bases and 5 bases respectively, with 3 bases between them. The germline gives CDR1 MDHEN, CDR2 SYDVKM. The CDR3 totals 11 residues. As DNA, the CDR3 is TGTGCCAGCAGTAACAATGAAAAACTGTTTTTT. Its protein is CASSNNEKLFF.

This clone was recorded only once. The CDR3 loop is CASSTAGAQPQHF. CDR3 coding DNA: TGTGCCAGTAGTACGGCAGGGGCGCAGCCCCAGCATTTT. The V gene is TRBV19, the J gene TRBJ1-5, with D tentatively TRBD1 (6 bases). The CDR3 sequence is 13 residues long. V was pared by 4 bases and J by 7 bases, with 11 bases between. CDR1 is LNHDA and CDR2 is SQIVND in the germline V gene (reference sequence).

The chain couples TRBV19 to TRBJ1-1, with 8 nucleotides matching TRBD1. J lost 5 bases, V lost 6 bases, and 8 bases had no gene match. This CDR3 contains 14 residues. The germline CDR1 and CDR2 sequences are LNHDA and SQIVND (reference sequence). The CDR3 bases are TGTGCCAGTAGATTTGACAGGGGCGCGACTGAAGCTTTCTTT. This gives the protein CASRFDRGATEAFF. Full variable domain (outside the CDR3, taken from reference TRBV19 and TRBJ1-1): DGGITQSPKYLFRKEGQNVTLSCEQNLNHDAMYWYRQDPGQGLRLIYYSQIVNDFQKGDIAEGYSVSREKKESFPLTVTSAQKNPTAFYLCASRFDRGATEAFFGQGTRLTVV.

This chain uses TRBV6-1 with TRBJ1-1, with D unresolved. The CDR3 has 12 amino acids. V was clipped by 2 bases and J by 6 bases, with 7 bases between them. Per the germline V gene, CDR1 is MNHNS and CDR2 is SASEGT. CDR3 nucleotide sequence: TGTGCCAGCAGTGAAATCCAATCTGAAGCTTTCTTT. Its translation: CASSEIQSEAFF.